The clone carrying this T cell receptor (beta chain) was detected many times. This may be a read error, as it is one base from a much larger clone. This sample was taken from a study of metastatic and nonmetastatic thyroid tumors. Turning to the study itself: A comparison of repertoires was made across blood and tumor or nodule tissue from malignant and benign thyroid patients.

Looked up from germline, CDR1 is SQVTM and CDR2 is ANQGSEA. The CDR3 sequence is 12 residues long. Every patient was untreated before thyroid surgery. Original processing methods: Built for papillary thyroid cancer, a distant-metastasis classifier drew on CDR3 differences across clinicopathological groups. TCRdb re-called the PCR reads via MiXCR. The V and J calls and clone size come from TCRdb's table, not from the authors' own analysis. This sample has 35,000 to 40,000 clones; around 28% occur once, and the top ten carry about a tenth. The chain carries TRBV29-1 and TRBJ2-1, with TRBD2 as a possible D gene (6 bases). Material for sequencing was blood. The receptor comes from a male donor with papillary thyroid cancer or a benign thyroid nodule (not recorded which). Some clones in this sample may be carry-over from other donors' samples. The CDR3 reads CSGGFGSNEQLF. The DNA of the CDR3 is TGCAGCGGAGGATTCGGGAGCAATGAGCAGCTCTTC.